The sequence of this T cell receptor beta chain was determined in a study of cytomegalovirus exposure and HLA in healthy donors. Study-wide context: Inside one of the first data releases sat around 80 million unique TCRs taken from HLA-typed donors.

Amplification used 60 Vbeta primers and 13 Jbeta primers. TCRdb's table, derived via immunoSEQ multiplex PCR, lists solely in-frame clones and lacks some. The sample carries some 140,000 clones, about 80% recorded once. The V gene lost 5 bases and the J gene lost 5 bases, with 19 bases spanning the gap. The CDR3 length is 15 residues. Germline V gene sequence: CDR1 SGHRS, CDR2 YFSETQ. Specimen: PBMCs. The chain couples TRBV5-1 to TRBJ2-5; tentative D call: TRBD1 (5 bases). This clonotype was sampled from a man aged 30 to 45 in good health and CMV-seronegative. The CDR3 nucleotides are TGCGCCAGCAGGTTAACCACCCGGTGGGGCGAGACCCAGTACTTC. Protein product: CASRLTTRWGETQYF.